Below are 31 T cell receptor beta chains sequenced from a single sample in a study of technical replicates of blood from a handful of donors. Assay used: immunoSEQ multiplex PCR; TCRdb lists only in-frame clones, some missing. Among 65,000 to 90,000 clones listed, about 93% were seen once. The sample consisted of T cells isolated from PBMCs. These TCRs come from a human donor in good health.

This sequence joins TRBV10-3 and TRBJ1-3, with 12 positions matching TRBD1. The germline CDR1 and CDR2 sequences are ENHRY and SYGVKD. CDR3 length: 15 amino acids. Trimming at V came to 6 bases and at J to 4 bases, leaving 4 bases not matched to a gene. This chain's CDR3 is CAIRGQGAGGNTIYF. The CDR3 DNA is TGTGCCATCAGGGGACAGGGGGCTGGAGGAAACACCATATATTTT.

The V gene is TRBV5-1, the J gene TRBJ1-4; 12 bases are shared with TRBD1. Per germline, CDR1 SGHRS and CDR2 YFSETQ. CDR3 length: 15 residues. J gave up 5 bases and V 5 bases, and 4 bases lay outside the gene matches. CDR3 sequence (DNA): TGCGCCAGCAGGGGGACAGGGGGCGCAAATGAAAAACTGTTTTTT. This sequence encodes CASRGTGGANEKLFF.

The chain joins TRBV7-2 to TRBJ2-7; D uncertain. V shed 5 bases and J shed 3 bases, with 5 bases lying between them. The CDR3 has 11 residues. Germline values: CDR1 SGHTA, CDR2 FQGNSA. CDR3 DNA sequence: TGTGCCAGCAGCCCCCTCTACGAGCAGTACTTC. Amino acid sequence: CASSPLYEQYF. Supplemented by reference TRBV7-2 and TRBJ2-7, the full variable domain reads GAGVSQSPSNKVTEKGKDVELRCDPISGHTALYWYRQSLGQGLEFLIYFQGNSAPDKSGLPSDRFSAERTGGSVSTLTIQRTQQEDSAVYLCASSPLYEQYFGPGTRLTVT.

The V call is TRBV5-1, the J call TRBJ2-1; 8 bases fit TRBD2. The V and J ends lost 5 bases and 7 bases, in that order; junction bases with no gene match: 11. This CDR3 is 15 amino acids long. Germline V gene lookup returns CDR1 SGHRS and CDR2 YFSETQ. The CDR3 DNA reads TGCGCCAGCAGGTGGGCTAGCGGGTGGGGGAATGAGCAGTTCTTC. It is translated as CASRWASGWGNEQFF.

J is TRBJ2-2 and V is TRBV6-5, with 8 bases matching TRBD1. V was pared by 5 bases and J by 1 base, with 0 bases of the junction left unmatched. The germline CDR1 and CDR2 sequences are MNHEY and SVGAGI. CDR3 size: 14 residues. CDR3 region: CASSGQGNTGELFF. In DNA, the CDR3 is TGTGCCAGCAGTGGACAGGGGAACACCGGGGAGCTGTTTTTT.

The chain carries TRBV6-6 and TRBJ2-7; D might be TRBD1 (6 bases). The CDR3 loop spans 12 amino acids. Germline CDR1 reads MNHNY; CDR2 reads SVGAGI (reference sequence). V was clipped by 7 bases and J by 5 bases, with 12 bases between them. CDR3 in amino acids: CASTPGVHEQYF. The CDR3 DNA reads as TGTGCCAGCACCCCAGGGGTCCACGAGCAGTACTTC.

The V call is TRBV12-5, the J call TRBJ2-7; D might be TRBD2 (5 bases). The CDR3 spans 13 residues. V lost 6 bases and J lost 3, with 12 bases in between. Per the germline V gene, CDR1 is LGHNT and CDR2 is FRNRAP. DNA of the CDR3: TGTGCTAGTGGCCCCGCGGGCCTCTACGAGCAGTACTTC. It specifies CASGPAGLYEQYF. The whole variable domain, filled in from reference TRBV12-5 and TRBJ2-7, reads DARVTQTPRHKVTEMGQEVTMRCQPILGHNTVFWYRQTMMQGLELLAYFRNRAPLDDSGMPKDRFSAEMPDATLATLKIQPSEPRDSAVYFCASGPAGLYEQYFGPGTRLTVT.

The CDR3 DNA reads TGTGCCAGCTCCGTCCGCGCCGGGACAGGGGCACACTACACCTTC. Its protein product is CASSVRAGTGAHYTF. This chain links TRBV2 with TRBJ1-2, with 10 bases aligning to TRBD1. The CDR3 is 15 residues long. Germline-derived CDR1 and CDR2 are SNHLY and FYNNEI. Trimming cost V 8 bases and J 10 bases; bases outside gene matches: 16.

This rearrangement joins TRBV11-3 to TRBJ2-5; the D gene is possibly TRBD1 (6 bases). V lost 3 bases to trimming and J lost 2 bases, with 7 bases between them. The CDR3 is made up of 13 amino acids. Per germline, CDR1 SGHNT and CDR2 YENEEA. The chain's CDR3 is CASSFGQQETQYF. The CDR3 region has the DNA TGTGCCAGCAGCTTCGGACAGCAAGAGACCCAGTACTTC.

V gene TRBV10-3 combines with J gene TRBJ1-4; TRBD1 agrees at 10 bases. Trimming cost V 4 bases and J 10 bases; bases outside gene matches: 9. CDR3 size: 15 residues. Germline CDR1 is ENHRY and CDR2 is SYGVKD. CDR3 bases: TGTGCCATCAGTGGAGAAGGACAGGGGGGAGGAAAACTGTTTTTT. Translating it yields CAISGEGQGGGKLFF.

V gene TRBV18 combines with J gene TRBJ1-1; TRBD1 agrees at 8 bases. CDR3 length: 16 amino acids. The J segment lost 4 bases and the V segment lost 6 bases, leaving 13 bases of the junction unmatched. The germline V gene has CDR1 KGHSH and CDR2 LQKENI. The CDR3 reads CASSTRHATGGTEAFF. CDR3 bases: TGTGCCAGCTCCACCAGGCACGCTACAGGGGGCACTGAAGCTTTCTTT.

CDR3 in amino acids: CASSRDREYGGYTF. In DNA, the CDR3 is TGTGCCAGCAGTCGGGACAGGGAGTATGGTGGCTACACCTTC. The chain uses TRBV6-5 and TRBJ1-2; 9 bases agree with TRBD1. Germline values: CDR1 MNHEY, CDR2 SVGAGI. V trimming: 5 bases; J trimming: 7 bases; junction bases outside the gene matches: 8. The CDR3 contains 14 residues.

V gene TRBV30 combines with J gene TRBJ2-7; D gene uncertain. The CDR3 is 11 amino acids. Per germline, CDR1 GTSNPN and CDR2 SVGIG (reference sequence). V lost 4 bases, J lost 6 bases, and 10 bases lay in between. CDR3: CAWKRHGEQYF. CDR3 in DNA: TGTGCCTGGAAAAGACACGGCGAGCAGTACTTC.

This chain joins TRBV5-8 and TRBJ1-1, with unresolved D. Trimming took off 1 base at V and 4 bases at J, with 8 bases between the two ends. The CDR3 contains 13 residues. Germline CDR1 SGHTS, CDR2 YDEGEE. The CDR3 DNA reads TGTGCCAGCAGCTTGCACAGCAGCACTGAAGCTTTCTTT. It yields the protein CASSLHSSTEAFF.

This chain uses TRBV9 with TRBJ2-1; 8 nucleotides align to TRBD2. This CDR3 is built from 19 residues. J gave up 4 bases and V 0 bases, and 15 bases lay outside the gene matches. Germline assignment: CDR1 SGDLS and CDR2 YYNGEE. The CDR3 DNA is TGTGCCAGCAGCGTAGCTCGAGCGGTCACTAGCGGAAATTACAATGAGCAGTTCTTC. It is translated as CASSVARAVTSGNYNEQFF. Supplemented by reference TRBV9 and TRBJ2-1, the full variable domain reads DSGVTQTPKHLITATGQRVTLRCSPRSGDLSVYWYQQSLDQGLQFLIQYYNGEERAKGNILERFSAQQFPDLHSELNLSSLELGDSALYFCASSVARAVTSGNYNEQFFGPGTRLTVL.

The V gene is TRBV13, the J gene TRBJ1-1, with no clear D. CDR1 is PRHDT, CDR2 FYEKMQ, per germline (reference sequence). The CDR3 runs 15 residues. V was shortened by 5 bases and J by 0 bases, with 13 bases between the two germline ends. CDR3 nucleotide sequence: TGTGCCAGCAGCCGCTACCGAGGCCTGAACACTGAAGCTTTCTTT. The encoded protein is CASSRYRGLNTEAFF.

This clone was seen a few times. The rearrangement joins TRBV11-1 to TRBJ2-2, with D maybe TRBD1 (5 bases). Germline CDR1 is SGHAT and CDR2 is FQDESV (reference sequence). The CDR3 runs 14 residues. The V end was cut by 5 bases, the J end by 6 bases, with 13 bases between. The CDR3 DNA follows: TGTGCCAGCAGCCTAGAGTGGGGCCCCGGGGAGCTGTTTTTT. This gives the protein CASSLEWGPGELFF. The variable domain in full, completed from reference TRBV11-1 and TRBJ2-2, reads EAEVAQSPRYKITEKSQAVAFWCDPISGHATLYWYRQILGQGPELLVQFQDESVVDDSQLPKDRFSAERLKGVDSTLKIQPAELGDSAMYLCASSLEWGPGELFFGEGSRLTVL.

The CDR3, as DNA: TGTGCCAGCAGCCCCTGGGAGGGACAGGGGGACGCTTTCTTT. It translates to CASSPWEGQGDAFF. The chain carries TRBV7-6 and TRBJ1-1; 11 bases agree with TRBD1. V lost 5 bases to trimming and J lost 11 bases; unmatched junction nucleotides: 10. In germline, CDR1 is SGHVS, CDR2 FNYEAQ. This CDR3 is built from 14 residues.

This rearrangement joins TRBV7-2 to TRBJ2-7; 8 bases line up with TRBD2. Germline V gene lookup returns CDR1 SGHTA and CDR2 FQGNSA. This CDR3 is 14 amino acids long. Germline trimming cut 4 bases from V and 1 base from J; bases unmatched to any gene: 3. This chain's CDR3 is CASSYGLASYEQYF. The CDR3 nucleotides are TGTGCCAGCAGCTACGGACTAGCATCCTACGAGCAGTACTTC.

The chain couples TRBV5-6 to TRBJ1-5, with 7 bases identical to TRBD1. CDR3 length: 15 amino acids. Losses at the gene ends were 0 bases for V and 7 bases for J; bases not matched to a gene: 7. Germline values: CDR1 SGHDT, CDR2 YYEEEE. The CDR3 sequence: CASSLEKGAKQPQHF. CDR3 in DNA: TGTGCCAGCAGCTTGGAGAAGGGGGCCAAACAGCCCCAGCATTTT.

The chain carries TRBV1 and TRBJ1-2; whether TRBD1, the table's D call, matches the DNA was not checked. TRBV1 is assigned pseudogene status. This CDR3 contains 13 residues. The CDR3 DNA is TGCACCAGCAGCCAGCAGGGTAACTATGGCTACACCTTC. It encodes CTSSQQGNYGYTF.

The rearrangement links TRBV27 to TRBJ2-1; D possibly corresponds to TRBD1 (6 bases). This CDR3 has 16 amino acids. With 8 bases removed from V and 2 bases from J, the gap between germline ends came to 19 bases. Germline values: CDR1 MNHEY, CDR2 SMNVEV (reference sequence). CDR3 residues: CASASLRQVTYNEQFF. The CDR3 DNA follows: TGTGCCAGCGCTTCGCTGCGACAGGTAACCTACAATGAGCAGTTCTTC.

This clone occurred once. The genes are TRBV19 and TRBJ2-2; 7 nucleotides agree with TRBD1. V was pared by 5 bases and J by 5 bases, with 5 bases of the junction left unmatched. Germline V gene data show CDR1 as LNHDA and CDR2 as SQIVND (reference sequence). The CDR3 is 14 amino acids. The CDR3 is CASSGTVGTGELFF. CDR3 in DNA: TGTGCCAGTAGTGGGACAGTGGGGACCGGGGAGCTGTTTTTT.

In this sample, this clone turned up once. V and J are TRBV30 and TRBJ2-3; perhaps TRBD1 as D (5 bases). The ends were cut back, 5 bases at V and 5 bases at J, with 20 bases in the middle. Per the germline V gene, CDR1 is GTSNPN and CDR2 is SVGIG (reference sequence). CDR3 length: 15 residues. The CDR3 reads CAWSKYGLTGDTQYF. The CDR3 bases are TGTGCCTGGTCCAAATATGGCTTAACAGGAGATACGCAGTATTTT.

This clone was recorded once. The chain combines TRBV9 with TRBJ2-7, with D tentatively TRBD2 (6 bases). The CDR3 covers 16 residues. In germline, CDR1 is SGDLS, CDR2 YYNGEE. The V end lost 4 bases, the J end lost 4 bases, and 21 bases lay between the germline ends. CDR3 sequence reads: CASSPSGGGLRYEQYF. Written as DNA, the CDR3 is TGTGCCAGCAGCCCTTCTGGGGGAGGCCTTAGATACGAGCAGTACTTC.

The chain has TRBV5-1 and TRBJ2-7, with a weak D call TRBD1 (6 bases). Trimming cost V 4 bases and J 3 bases, with 11 bases left between them. Germline V gives CDR1 SGHRS, CDR2 YFSETQ. CDR3 length equals 13 residues. The CDR3 region is CASSVRGIYEQYF. In DNA, the CDR3 is TGCGCCAGCAGCGTCAGGGGTATCTACGAGCAGTACTTC.

The chain combines TRBV29-1 with TRBJ1-1; perhaps TRBD1 as D (5 bases). Trimming shortened V by 1 base and J by 5 bases, and 14 bases separated the two germline ends. Germline V gene lookup returns CDR1 SQVTM and CDR2 ANQGSEA. The CDR3 contains 14 residues. CDR3 protein: CSVEGEKGVTEAFF. Here the CDR3 DNA reads TGCAGCGTTGAAGGAGAGAAAGGGGTTACTGAAGCTTTCTTT.

The chain has TRBV19 and TRBJ1-4, with a possible D match to TRBD1 (5 bases). The ends were cut back, 5 bases at V and 5 bases at J, with 15 bases in the middle. CDR3 length equals 15 residues. In germline, CDR1 is LNHDA, CDR2 SQIVND (reference sequence). CDR3 bases: TGTGCCAGTAGTTTTGCCGGGACTAGAAATGAAAAACTGTTTTTT. This gives the protein CASSFAGTRNEKLFF.

The chain has TRBV5-6 and TRBJ2-7, with D tentatively TRBD2 (6 bases). The CDR3 sequence is 13 residues long. The V gene's germline CDR1 is SGHDT and CDR2 YYEEEE. V gave up 1 base and J gave up 2 bases, with 7 bases separating them. The CDR3 reads CASSLWGAYEQYF. In DNA, the CDR3 is TGTGCCAGCAGCTTGTGGGGGGCCTACGAGCAGTACTTC.

The chain employs TRBV5-1 and TRBJ1-4; D is undetermined. V lost 4 bases and J 7 bases, leaving 8 bases between the germline ends. The CDR3 is 12 residues long. Germline CDR1 is SGHRS and CDR2 is YFSETQ. The CDR3 bases are TGCGCCAGCAGCGCAGATTTTGAAAAACTGTTTTTT. The encoded protein is CASSADFEKLFF.

This chain uses TRBV9 with TRBJ2-1; 8 positions match TRBD2. Trimming took 2 bases from V and 8 from J; bases not matched to a gene: 3. Germline CDR1 reads SGDLS; CDR2 reads YYNGEE. CDR3 length: 13 residues. The DNA of the CDR3 is TGTGCCAGCAGCGTTCTAGCGGGCGATGAGCAGTTCTTC. Its translation is CASSVLAGDEQFF.